One sample yielded the 4 T cell receptor beta chains listed below, sequenced in a study of T cell changes during pregnancy in multiple sclerosis. Clones were sequenced by immunoSEQ multiplex PCR, and TCRdb holds only the in-frame ones, with some missing. The table records over 50,000 clones, 80% to 90% of them present only once. Sequencing was done on a sample of peripheral blood from another person, used as feeder cells. These receptors were obtained from a human donor whose cells served as feeder cells for cultures in a pregnancy study.

The chain links TRBV28 to TRBJ2-1; 11 bases agree with TRBD2. Germline V gene sequence: CDR1 MDHEN, CDR2 SYDVKM. With 7 bases clipped from V and 7 bases from J, the junction kept 6 bases outside the gene matches. This CDR3 region has 14 residues. This CDR3 reads CASMLSGRANEQFF. Here the CDR3 DNA reads TGTGCCAGCATGCTTAGCGGGAGGGCTAATGAGCAGTTCTTC.

The rearrangement uses TRBV9 and TRBJ1-1; perhaps TRBD1 as D (5 bases). Germline CDR1 reads SGDLS; CDR2 reads YYNGEE. CDR3 size: 14 residues. V dropped 2 bases and J dropped 3 bases, with 11 bases sitting between them. The CDR3 loop is CASSVEGLHTEAFF. CDR3 sequence (DNA): TGTGCCAGCAGCGTTGAGGGGCTGCACACTGAAGCTTTCTTT.

This clone was seen just once. This chain uses TRBV2 with TRBJ2-3, with 8 positions matching TRBD2. Losses at the gene ends were 4 bases for V and 2 bases for J; bases not matched to a gene: 8. The CDR3 has 16 residues. Germline lookup yields CDR1 SNHLY and CDR2 FYNNEI. The CDR3 loop reads CASSAQTSAVTDTQYF. The CDR3 coding sequence is TGTGCCAGCAGTGCCCAGACTAGCGCCGTCACAGATACGCAGTATTTT. The full variable domain, in which reference TRBV2 and TRBJ2-3 provide the parts outside the CDR3, is EPEVTQTPSHQVTQMGQEVILRCVPISNHLYFYWYRQILGQKVEFLVSFYNNEISEKSEIFDDQFSVERPDGSNFTLKIRSTKLEDSAMYFCASSAQTSAVTDTQYFGPGTRLTVL.

The chain uses TRBV27 and TRBJ2-7; 9 nucleotides line up with TRBD1. The CDR3 length is 15 residues. The J segment lost 4 bases and the V segment lost 4 bases, leaving 8 bases of the junction unmatched. Germline V gene lookup returns CDR1 MNHEY and CDR2 SMNVEV (reference sequence). The CDR3 DNA reads TGTGCCAGCAGTTCCCCCGGACAGGGGAATTACGAGCAGTACTTC. Translated: CASSSPGQGNYEQYF.